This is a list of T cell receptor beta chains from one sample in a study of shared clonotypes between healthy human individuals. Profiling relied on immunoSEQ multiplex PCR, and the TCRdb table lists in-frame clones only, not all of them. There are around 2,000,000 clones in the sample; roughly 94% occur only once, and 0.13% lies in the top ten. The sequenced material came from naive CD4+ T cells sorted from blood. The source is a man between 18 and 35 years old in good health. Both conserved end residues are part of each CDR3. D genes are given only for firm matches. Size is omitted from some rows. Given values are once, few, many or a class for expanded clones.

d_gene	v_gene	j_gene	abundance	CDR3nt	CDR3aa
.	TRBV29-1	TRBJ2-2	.	TGCAGCGTTCGTGTGGGTAGCGGGAACACCGGGGAGCTGTTTTTT	CSVRVGSGNTGELFF
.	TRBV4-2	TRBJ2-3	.	TGTGCCAGCAGCCAAGTCAAGGCGGGCACAGATACGCAGTATTTT	CASSQVKAGTDTQYF
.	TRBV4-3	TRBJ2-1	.	TGCGCCAGCAGCCAACAGGGTTACGAGCAGTTCTTC	CASSQQGYEQFF
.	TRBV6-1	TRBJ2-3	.	TGTGCCAGCAGTGATGGCTCGCTGAGCACAGATACGCAGTATTTT	CASSDGSLSTDTQYF
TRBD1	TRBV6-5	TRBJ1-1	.	TGTGCCAGCAGTTCTTCATCCTCCGGGACAGGGACGTCAGCTTTCTTT	CASSSSSSGTGTSAFF
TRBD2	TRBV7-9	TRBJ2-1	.	TGTGCCAGCAGCTCACTAGCGGGGAGCTCCTACAATGAGCAGTTCTTC	CASSSLAGSSYNEQFF
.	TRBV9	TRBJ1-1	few	TGTGCCAGCAGCGTTGAACCGTTGAACACTGAAGCTTTCTTT	CASSVEPLNTEAFF
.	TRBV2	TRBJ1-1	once	TGTGCCAGCAGTGAAGAGGGGCTAGAATACACTGAAGCTTTCTTT	CASSEEGLEYTEAFF
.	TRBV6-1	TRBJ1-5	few	TGTGCCAGCAGTGTGGGAAGCAATCAGCCCCAGCATTTT	CASSVGSNQPQHF
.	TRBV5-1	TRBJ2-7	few	TGCGCCAGCAGTTCCTCCTACGAGCAGTACTTC	CASSSSYEQYF
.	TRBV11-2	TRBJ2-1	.	TGTGCCAGTTCAGGGGCGGGAGACCACAATGAGCAGTTCTTC	CASSGAGDHNEQFF
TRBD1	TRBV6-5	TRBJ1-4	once	TGTGCCAGCAGTTCCTGGACAGGACCTAATGAAAAACTGTTTTTT	CASSSWTGPNEKLFF
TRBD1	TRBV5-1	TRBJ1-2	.	TGCGCCAGCAGCCTGAATACAGGGGACTATGGCTACACCTTC	CASSLNTGDYGYTF
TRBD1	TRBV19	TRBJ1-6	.	TGTGCCAGTAGACCTCGAGGACAGGGGAGGAATTCACCCCTCCACTTT	CASRPRGQGRNSPLHF